The 11 T cell receptor beta chains below come from one sample, sequenced in a study of chemoradiotherapy in HPV16-positive cancers. Generated by immunoSEQ multiplex PCR, the TCRdb table keeps only in-frame clones and is missing some. The sample holds 50,000 to 55,000 clones, more than 75% seen once. Material: blood, obtained from a patient who underwent chemoradiotherapy. Every receptor here comes from a human donor with HPV-associated anogenital cancer.

V usage is TRBV7-8 and J usage is TRBJ2-7; 8 bases are shared with TRBD2. CDR1 and CDR2 (germline): SGHVS, FQNEAQ. This CDR3 comprises 16 residues. V shed 3 bases, J shed 0 bases, and the junction held 7 bases outside the gene matches. The CDR3 protein is CASSLTGGQSSYEQYF. DNA for the CDR3: TGTGCCAGCAGCTTGACGGGGGGGCAGTCCTCCTACGAGCAGTACTTC.

V and J are TRBV6-5 and TRBJ2-2; D might be TRBD2 (6 bases). This CDR3 region has 11 residues. In germline, CDR1 is MNHEY, CDR2 SVGAGI. Between the trimmed V and J ends, which lost 7 bases and 8 bases, there was a span of 8 bases. CDR3 protein: CASNRGGELFF. The DNA of the CDR3 is TGTGCCAGCAACCGGGGGGGGGAGCTGTTTTTT.

V gene TRBV7-2 combines with J gene TRBJ2-3; D unresolved. Trimming stripped 5 bases from V and 3 bases from J, with 9 bases between. This CDR3 has 13 amino acids. Germline CDR1 is SGHTA and CDR2 is FQGNSA. CDR3 nucleotide sequence: TGTGCCAGCAGCGGGGTCGCGACAGATACGCAGTATTTT. Its protein is CASSGVATDTQYF.

The V call is TRBV5-8, the J call TRBJ2-1, with 9 bases matching TRBD2. The J segment lost 7 bases and the V segment lost 9 bases, leaving 11 bases of the junction unmatched. The CDR3 consists of 14 residues. Per the germline V gene, CDR1 is SGHTS and CDR2 is YDEGEE. CDR3 nucleotide sequence: TGTGCCACCTCTGGCGGGGGGGCGCGAAATGAGCAGTTCTTC. Its protein product is CATSGGGARNEQFF.

The V gene is TRBV25-1, the J gene TRBJ2-1; D possibly matches TRBD1 or TRBD2 (6 bases each). The V gene lost 3 bases and the J gene lost 8 bases, with 26 bases spanning the gap. Per germline, CDR1 MGHDK and CDR2 SYGVNS. The CDR3 loop spans 18 amino acids. The CDR3 here is CASSDFGRVEGGLYEQFF. The DNA for the CDR3 is TGTGCCAGCAGTGACTTTGGGCGCGTGGAGGGGGGTTTGTATGAGCAGTTCTTC.

This clone has just a few counts. The chain carries TRBV4-2 and TRBJ1-2; 7 nucleotides line up with TRBD1. The CDR3 has 16 amino acids. V lost 1 base to trimming and J lost 8 bases; unmatched junction nucleotides: 13. Germline V gives CDR1 LGHNA, CDR2 YNFKEQ. The CDR3 here is CASSQAVLSTGEGYTF. For the CDR3, the DNA is TGTGCCAGCAGCCAAGCGGTTTTAAGTACAGGGGAGGGCTACACCTTC.

In this sample, this clone turned up a few times. The chain combines TRBV7-2 with TRBJ2-7, with 7 bases lining up with TRBD1. This CDR3 is 15 amino acids long. Looked up from germline, CDR1 is SGHTA and CDR2 is FQGNSA. With V trimmed by 5 bases and J by 4 bases, 11 bases remained unmatched. CDR3 nucleotide sequence: TGTGCCAGCAGCCTAGAGACAGGGTTTTTTTACGAGCAGTACTTC. This translates into CASSLETGFFYEQYF.

The chain recombines TRBV4-3 with TRBJ2-1; 7 nucleotides align to TRBD2. Germline-derived CDR1 and CDR2 are LGHNA and YSLEER. The length of the CDR3 is 16 residues. The ends lost 5 bases at V and 6 bases at J; junction bases unmatched: 13. The CDR3 region is CASSKLGETSSNEQFF. Here the CDR3 DNA reads TGCGCCAGCAGCAAACTGGGGGAGACTAGCAGCAATGAGCAGTTCTTC.

The V and J genes are TRBV7-2 and TRBJ2-5, with D uncertain. The length of the CDR3 is 13 residues. Trimming removed 5 bases at V and 5 bases at J, with 12 bases between. Germline V lookup: CDR1 SGHTA, CDR2 FQGNSA. In DNA, the CDR3 is TGTGCCAGCAGCCCGGCCCAGGCGGAGACCCAGTACTTC. This sequence encodes CASSPAQAETQYF.

The V gene is TRBV5-6, the J gene TRBJ2-4; D is perhaps TRBD2 (6 bases). The CDR3 is 16 residues long. Germline V gene data show CDR1 as SGHDT and CDR2 as YYEEEE. Trimming removed 4 bases from V and 0 bases from J, with 14 bases in between. In DNA form, the CDR3 reads TGTGCCAGCAGCGAACCGGGACTCCTAGCCAAAAACATTCAGTACTTC. Its translation: CASSEPGLLAKNIQYF. The whole variable domain, filled in from reference TRBV5-6 and TRBJ2-4, reads DAGVTQSPTHLIKTRGQQVTLRCSPKSGHDTVSWYQQALGQGPQFIFQYYEEEERQRGNFPDRFSGHQFPNYSSELNVNALLLGDSALYLCASSEPGLLAKNIQYFGAGTRLSVL.

The gene calls are TRBV27 and TRBJ1-3; D is unclear. CDR3 length: 15 residues. The germline V gene encodes CDR1 MNHEY and CDR2 SMNVEV (reference sequence). V was clipped by 2 bases and J by 3 bases, with 11 bases between them. The CDR3 loop is CASSLKGRSGNTIYF. CDR3 DNA: TGTGCCAGCAGTTTAAAGGGCAGAAGTGGAAACACCATATATTTT.